The 18 T cell receptor beta chains below come from one sample, sequenced in a study of blood T cell repertoires in COVID-19. TCRdb keeps only in-frame clones here, not all; method: immunoSEQ multiplex PCR. The sample has approximately 500,000 clones; roughly 89% are singletons. The specimen sequenced was peripheral blood. The receptors derive from a woman between 45 and 60 years old with COVID-19, enrolled during active disease.

The J gene is TRBJ2-7, the V gene TRBV6-6; D is perhaps TRBD1 (5 bases). The V end was cut by 5 bases, the J end by 5 bases, with 16 bases between. The CDR3 length is 14 residues. Germline V CDR1 and CDR2: MNHNY, SVGAGI (reference sequence). The CDR3 DNA is TGTGCCAGCAGTATCCCGACAGTTTTCCACGAGCAGTACTTC. It specifies CASSIPTVFHEQYF.

The rearrangement uses TRBV5-1 and TRBJ2-7; 8 bases fit TRBD2. CDR1 and CDR2 (germline): SGHRS, YFSETQ. V dropped 0 bases and J dropped 2; count of bases not matched to a gene: 7. The CDR3 spans 16 residues. This CDR3 reads CASSLVSRGGTYEQYF. The CDR3 DNA reads TGCGCCAGCAGCTTGGTATCTCGCGGGGGGACCTACGAGCAGTACTTC.

This sequence joins TRBV30 and TRBJ1-2; maybe TRBD1 (5 bases). The CDR3 contains 14 residues. CDR1 GTSNPN and CDR2 SVGIG come from the germline V gene (reference sequence). V lost 4 bases and J 3 bases, leaving 15 bases between the germline ends. The CDR3 DNA follows: TGTGCCTGGATCGAAGGGGCCAGAGACTATGGCTACACCTTC. Its translation is CAWIEGARDYGYTF.

The V and J genes are TRBV6-5 and TRBJ2-5, with 11 bases fitting TRBD2. Per germline, CDR1 MNHEY and CDR2 SVGAGI. This CDR3 comprises 15 residues. J was trimmed by 2 bases and V by 2 bases; bases with no gene match: 1. CDR3: CASSYRTSGQETQYF. DNA for the CDR3: TGTGCCAGCAGTTACCGGACTAGCGGGCAAGAGACCCAGTACTTC.

J is TRBJ1-3 and V is TRBV3-1 (or the pseudogene TRBV3-2), with no clear D. Germline CDR1 reads LGHDT; CDR2 reads YNNKEL (reference sequence). V was pared by 3 bases and J by 4 bases, with 7 bases between. This CDR3 contains 13 residues. CDR3 sequence: CASSQRAGNTIYF. The CDR3 DNA is TGTGCCAGCAGCCAGCGGGCCGGAAACACCATATATTTT.

The chain couples TRBV29-1 to TRBJ1-1; D uncertain. The germline V and J ends were trimmed by 1 base and 0 bases, with 6 bases remaining between them. The CDR3 spans 13 residues. Looked up from germline, CDR1 is SQVTM and CDR2 is ANQGSEA. This chain's CDR3 is CSVEVSLNTEAFF. CDR3 coding DNA: TGCAGCGTTGAAGTCAGTCTGAACACTGAAGCTTTCTTT.

The chain combines TRBV30 with TRBJ1-5; the D gene is possibly TRBD1 (5 bases). The length of the CDR3 is 14 residues. Germline values: CDR1 GTSNPN, CDR2 SVGIG (reference sequence). V lost 2 bases, J lost 0 bases, and 8 bases lay in between. The CDR3 is CAWSKGVSNQPQHF. DNA for the CDR3: TGTGCCTGGAGTAAAGGGGTTAGCAATCAGCCCCAGCATTTT.

V and J are TRBV18 and TRBJ2-3, with TRBD2 as a possible D gene (6 bases). The ends were cut back, 4 bases at V and 3 bases at J, with 11 bases in the middle. This CDR3 has 14 residues. In germline, CDR1 is KGHSH, CDR2 LQKENI. DNA of the CDR3: TGTGCCAGCTCACACGGGGGAGGAACAGATACGCAGTATTTT. Its translation is CASSHGGGTDTQYF. The whole variable domain, remainder taken from reference TRBV18 and TRBJ2-3, is NAGVMQNPRHLVRRRGQEARLRCSPMKGHSHVYWYRQLPEEGLKFMVYLQKENIIDESGMPKERFSAEFPKEGPSILRIQQVVRGDSAAYFCASSHGGGTDTQYFGPGTRLTVL.

This chain uses TRBV28 with TRBJ1-4; 8 nucleotides agree with TRBD1. This CDR3 is built from 13 residues. With V trimmed by 10 bases and J by 7 bases, 8 bases remained unmatched. Germline CDR1 is MDHEN and CDR2 is SYDVKM. This CDR3 reads CATGGQAGEKLFF. DNA of the CDR3: TGTGCCACGGGGGGACAGGCGGGTGAAAAACTGTTTTTT.

The chain joins TRBV19 to TRBJ2-5, with 8 bases matching TRBD2. Unmatched junction bases numbered 8, after V lost 4 bases and J lost 4 bases. The CDR3 is 15 amino acids. Germline V gene lookup returns CDR1 LNHDA and CDR2 SQIVND (reference sequence). CDR3 DNA sequence: TGTGCCAGTAGTAGAAGCGGGGGCGGCGGAGAGACCCAGTACTTC. Its protein product is CASSRSGGGGETQYF.

This chain links TRBV9 with TRBJ2-2; TRBD1 is a possible D gene (5 bases). CDR1 and CDR2 from the germline V gene are SGDLS and YYNGEE. This CDR3 contains 15 residues. Between the trimmed V and J ends, which lost 0 bases and 9 bases, there was a span of 15 bases. CDR3 region: CASSVVPDSHRELFF. In DNA form, the CDR3 reads TGTGCCAGCAGCGTAGTCCCCGACAGCCACCGGGAGCTGTTTTTT.

A remark on this clone: The same CDR3 arises from other DNA sequences in this sample as well. DNA for the CDR3: TGTGCCAGCAGTTTAGAGGGAACTAATGAAAAACTGTTTTTT. It specifies CASSLEGTNEKLFF. The chain couples TRBV27 to TRBJ1-4; D is undetermined. The CDR3 loop spans 14 amino acids. Germline V lookup: CDR1 MNHEY, CDR2 SMNVEV (reference sequence). Trimming took off 2 bases at V and 1 base at J, with 5 bases between the two ends.

This rearrangement joins TRBV30 to TRBJ1-4; a weak D match, TRBD1 (6 bases). This CDR3 region has 16 residues. The V gene's germline CDR1 is GTSNPN and CDR2 SVGIG (reference sequence). Trimming stripped 3 bases from V and 6 bases from J, with 20 bases between. CDR3 nucleotide sequence: TGTGCCTGGAGGTCCTCCAATACAGGGCTAGATGAAAAACTGTTTTTT. Amino acids: CAWRSSNTGLDEKLFF. Full variable domain (missing parts from reference TRBV30 and TRBJ1-4): SQTIHQWPATLVQPVGSPLSLECTVEGTSNPNLYWYRQAAGRGLQLLFYSVGIGQISSEVPQNLSASRPQDRQFILSSKKLLLSDSGFYLCAWRSSNTGLDEKLFFGSGTQLSVL.

The chain couples TRBV30 to TRBJ1-1; D call uncertain. Per germline, CDR1 GTSNPN and CDR2 SVGIG (reference sequence). The V and J ends lost 3 bases and 5 bases respectively, with 13 bases between them. The CDR3 is 13 amino acids. The CDR3 sequence: CAWRFAGGTEAFF. DNA for the CDR3: TGTGCCTGGAGGTTCGCGGGAGGTACTGAAGCTTTCTTT.

This chain connects TRBV15 to TRBJ1-2; 7 bases are a match to TRBD1. Germline V gives CDR1 LNHNV, CDR2 YYDKDF (reference sequence). The CDR3 contains 16 residues. Trimming took 1 base from V and 8 from J; bases not matched to a gene: 13. In DNA, the CDR3 is TGTGCCACCAGCAGAGCGAACTTAAGACAGGGCGCGGGCTACACCTTC. It codes for CATSRANLRQGAGYTF.

V and J are TRBV6-1 and TRBJ1-2; D remains unclear. Germline CDR1 is MNHNS and CDR2 is SASEGT. This CDR3 comprises 13 residues. Trimming stripped 2 bases from V and 3 bases from J, with 7 bases between. CDR3 loop: CASSEIYHYGYTF. CDR3 coding DNA: TGTGCCAGCAGTGAAATTTATCACTATGGCTACACCTTC.

This chain connects TRBV11-2 to TRBJ2-7; D might be TRBD1 (6 bases). The germline gives CDR1 SGHAT, CDR2 FQNNGV. CDR3 length: 15 amino acids. Trimming shortened V by 0 bases and J by 3 bases, and 12 bases separated the two germline ends. CDR3 sequence: CASSLDLHRDYEQYF. The CDR3 nucleotides are TGTGCCAGCAGCTTAGATCTGCACAGGGACTACGAGCAGTACTTC.

This clone was recorded once. The chain joins TRBV28 to TRBJ1-4; TRBD1 agrees at 7 bases. Germline V CDR1 and CDR2: MDHEN, SYDVKM. This CDR3 is 15 amino acids long. Trimming at V came to 5 bases and at J to 0 bases, leaving 3 bases not matched to a gene. The CDR3 bases are TGTGCCAGCAGTATGACAGGGCCAACTAATGAAAAACTGTTTTTT. It is translated as CASSMTGPTNEKLFF. The variable domain in full, completed from reference TRBV28 and TRBJ1-4, reads DVKVTQSSRYLVKRTGEKVFLECVQDMDHENMFWYRQDPGLGLRLIYFSYDVKMKEKGDIPEGYSVSREKKERFSLILESASTNQTSMYLCASSMTGPTNEKLFFGSGTQLSVL.